This entry features one T cell receptor beta chain sequence. The data belong to a study of blood T cell repertoires in COVID-19. Study context: COVID-19 samples collected from the United States, Italy and Spain covered acute and convalescent phases. PBMCs, B-cell-depleted T cells, or T cells provided the cDNA or gDNA that made up the material.

Per the authors' pipeline: The assay estimated nucleated cells by amplifying reference gene primers. Sequenced by immunoSEQ multiplex PCR; TCRdb stores in-frame clones only, minus some. Clonal size and the V and J genes are those of that table, whereas D and trimming came from the DNA. The sample has about 250,000 clones; less than 90% are singletons. This receptor was taken from a woman in her forties who had recovered from COVID-19. The sequenced material came from peripheral blood.

The CDR3 bases are TGTGCCAGCTCACCAACTCAGGGCGTGGAAACGCAGTATTTT. This codes for CASSPTQGVETQYF. The chain joins TRBV18 to TRBJ2-3; D might be TRBD1 (5 bases). V lost 2 bases and J lost 9, with 15 bases in between. The CDR3 has 14 amino acids. Germline assignment: CDR1 KGHSH and CDR2 LQKENI.